This TCR beta chain was sequenced in a study of shared clonotypes between healthy human individuals. Every contributor of samples was a Caucasian grown-up residing in Nashville, Tennessee. Unsorted samples, those not sorted, used roughly 99 million PBMCs for genomic DNA. Assay execution proceeded at the deep level. Some clones are missing from TCRdb's copy, which holds only in-frame ones; the method was immunoSEQ multiplex PCR. Among around 430,000 clones listed, about four fifths were seen once. The V end lost 8 bases, the J end lost 6 bases, and 16 bases lay between the germline ends. From germline, CDR1 is MDHEN and CDR2 SYDVKM. CDR3 size: 14 residues.

The chain employs TRBV28 and TRBJ2-2; D remains ambiguous. This receptor was taken from a woman aged 40 to 55 in good health. Some clones in this sample may be carry-over from other donors' samples. Sample: PBMCs. The CDR3 bases are TGTGCCAGCTTGTGGGCGACAAACTCCGGGGAGCTGTTTTTT. Its protein product is CASLWATNSGELFF. Supplemented by reference TRBV28 and TRBJ2-2, the full variable domain reads DVKVTQSSRYLVKRTGEKVFLECVQDMDHENMFWYRQDPGLGLRLIYFSYDVKMKEKGDIPEGYSVSREKKERFSLILESASTNQTSMYLCASLWATNSGELFFGEGSRLTVL.